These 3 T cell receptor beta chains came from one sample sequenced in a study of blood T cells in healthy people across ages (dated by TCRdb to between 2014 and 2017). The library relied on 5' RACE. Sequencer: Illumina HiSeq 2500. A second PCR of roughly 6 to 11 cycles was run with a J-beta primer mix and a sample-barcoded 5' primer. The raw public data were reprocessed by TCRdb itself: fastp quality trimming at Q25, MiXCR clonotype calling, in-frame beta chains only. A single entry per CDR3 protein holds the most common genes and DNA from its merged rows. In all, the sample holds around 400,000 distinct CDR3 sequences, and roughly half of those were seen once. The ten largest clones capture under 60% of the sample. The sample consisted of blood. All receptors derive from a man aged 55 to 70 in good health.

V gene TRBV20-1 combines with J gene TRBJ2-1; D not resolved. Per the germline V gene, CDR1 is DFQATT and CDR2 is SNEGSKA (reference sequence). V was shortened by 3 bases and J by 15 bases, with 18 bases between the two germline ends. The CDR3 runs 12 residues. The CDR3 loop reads CSASHFDNSLFF. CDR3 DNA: TGCAGTGCTAGCCACTTCGATAATTCTTTGTTCTTC.

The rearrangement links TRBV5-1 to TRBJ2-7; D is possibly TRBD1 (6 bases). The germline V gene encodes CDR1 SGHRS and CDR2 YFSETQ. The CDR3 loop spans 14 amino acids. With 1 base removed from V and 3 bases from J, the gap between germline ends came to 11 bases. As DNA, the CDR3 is TGCGCCAGCAGCTTGCGTACAGGGAACTACGAGCAGTACTTC. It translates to CASSLRTGNYEQYF.

CDR3 amino acids: CASSYGAGRGLHF. In DNA, the CDR3 is TGTGCCAGCAGTTACGGTGCCGGGAGAGGCCTCCACTTT. This chain links TRBV6-5 with TRBJ1-6, with unresolved D. V lost 2 bases, J lost 15 bases, and 14 bases lay in between. The CDR3 runs 13 residues. Per germline, CDR1 MNHEY and CDR2 SVGAGI.